Following are 26 T cell receptor beta chains from one sample sequenced in a study of cytomegalovirus exposure and HLA in healthy donors. The PCR used 60 Vbeta and 13 Jbeta primers. Here immunoSEQ multiplex PCR was the method, and the copy in TCRdb shows in-frame clones only, minus some. The sample holds 100,000 or so clones, less than 85% seen once. The material sequenced was PBMCs. All receptors come from a middle-aged man in good health and CMV-seropositive.

This chain connects TRBV13 to TRBJ2-5, with D uncertain. CDR1 and CDR2 from the germline V gene are PRHDT and FYEKMQ (reference sequence). The V end was cut by 0 bases, the J end by 5 bases, with 4 bases between. The CDR3 runs to 12 residues. In DNA, the CDR3 is TGTGCCAGCAGCTTAGGACGGGAGACCCAGTACTTC. It is translated as CASSLGRETQYF.

The rearrangement uses TRBV30 and TRBJ2-2; 12 nucleotides agree with TRBD2. Germline V gene data show CDR1 as GTSNPN and CDR2 as SVGIG (reference sequence). The CDR3 consists of 15 residues. Trimming at V came to 7 bases and at J to 3 bases, leaving 6 bases not matched to a gene. This chain's CDR3 is CASIGLAGYTGELFF. The CDR3 bases are TGTGCCTCCATAGGACTAGCGGGGTACACCGGGGAGCTGTTTTTT.

The chain combines TRBV4-1 with TRBJ2-7; no clear D gene. Germline loops: CDR1 MGHRA, CDR2 YSYEKL. Trimming removed 6 bases at V and 1 base at J, with 10 bases between. The CDR3 is made up of 13 amino acids. As DNA, the CDR3 is TGCGCCAGCAGTCCCGAGCTTTCCTACGAGCAGTACTTC. Amino acids: CASSPELSYEQYF.

This clone has only a few counts. The V gene is TRBV5-1, the J gene TRBJ2-2, with 10 bases matching TRBD2. The junction had 8 bases not matched to a gene; V was cut back by 8 bases and J by 4 bases. The germline V gene encodes CDR1 SGHRS and CDR2 YFSETQ. The CDR3 covers 15 residues. The CDR3 DNA follows: TGCGCCAGTCGTCTACTAGCGGGAAGCACCGGGGAGCTGTTTTTT. This translates into CASRLLAGSTGELFF.

On this clone itself: A read error may produce the germline difference seen at one junction end. The V and J genes are TRBV6-6 and TRBJ2-4; 12 bases agree with TRBD2. Germline V lookup: CDR1 MNHNY, CDR2 SVGAGI (reference sequence). The CDR3 sequence is 16 residues long. The CDR3 sequence: CAGSSGGETAKNSQYF. CDR3 DNA sequence: TGTGCCGGGTCTAGCGGGGGGGAAACGGCCAAAAACAGTCAGTACTTC.

Worth noting for this clone: The identical CDR3 is also encoded by other nucleotide sequences in the sample. The chain uses TRBV7-8 and TRBJ1-4; TRBD1 matches 7 bases. CDR1 and CDR2 from the germline V gene are SGHVS and FQNEAQ. This CDR3 is 14 amino acids long. The J segment lost 7 bases and the V segment lost 1 base, leaving 3 bases of the junction unmatched. CDR3 nucleotides: TGTGCCAGCAGCTTAGGACAGGGAGGTGAAAAACTGTTTTTT. It codes for CASSLGQGGEKLFF. Drawing the rest from reference TRBV7-8 and TRBJ1-4, the complete variable domain is GAGVSQSPRYKVAKRGQDVALRCDPISGHVSLFWYQQALGQGPEFLTYFQNEAQLDKSGLPSDRFFAERPEGSVSTLKIQRTQQEDSAVYLCASSLGQGGEKLFFGSGTQLSVL.

The CDR3 bases are TGCGCCAGCAGCCAAGATCTCAGAAATCAGCCCCAGCATTTT. It is translated as CASSQDLRNQPQHF. The chain couples TRBV4-3 to TRBJ1-5; D is unclear. This CDR3 contains 14 residues. Per the germline V gene, CDR1 is LGHNA and CDR2 is YSLEER. V dropped 0 bases and J dropped 4 bases, with 7 bases sitting between them.

This clone has just one count. This chain uses TRBV7-2 with TRBJ2-5; TRBD1 agrees at 10 bases. This CDR3 has 15 amino acids. Germline V gives CDR1 SGHTA, CDR2 FQGNSA. Germline trimming cut 1 base from V and 4 bases from J; bases unmatched to any gene: 3. The CDR3 reads CASSLGDRGRETQYF. The DNA of the CDR3 is TGTGCCAGCAGCTTAGGTGACAGGGGGCGAGAGACCCAGTACTTC.

The V gene is TRBV7-2, the J gene TRBJ1-2, with 7 bases fitting TRBD1. This CDR3 has 14 residues. Germline-derived CDR1 and CDR2 are SGHTA and FQGNSA. V trimming: 2 bases; J trimming: 5 bases; junction bases outside the gene matches: 5. As DNA, the CDR3 is TGTGCCAGCAGCTTAATGGGGACAGCATATGGCTACACCTTC. Residues: CASSLMGTAYGYTF.

The gene calls are TRBV9 and TRBJ2-3; no clear D gene. The CDR3 has 16 residues. The germline V gene has CDR1 SGDLS and CDR2 YYNGEE. V gave up 0 bases and J gave up 1 base, with 12 bases separating them. CDR3 protein: CASSVASPTGTDTQYF. The CDR3 DNA reads as TGTGCCAGCAGCGTAGCTTCCCCCACTGGCACAGATACGCAGTATTTT.

This chain uses TRBV5-4 with TRBJ2-1, with TRBD1 identical over 11 bases. Germline CDR1 SGHNT, CDR2 YYREEE (reference sequence). V shed 4 bases and J 12 bases; nucleotides not matched to a gene: 12. The CDR3 consists of 15 residues. This CDR3 is CASSLGTGGLRRQFF. CDR3 coding DNA: TGTGCCAGCAGCCTAGGGACAGGGGGTTTGAGGAGGCAGTTCTTC.

The V and J genes are TRBV2 and TRBJ1-2, with 10 bases lining up with TRBD1. Germline V gene sequence: CDR1 SNHLY, CDR2 FYNNEI. V lost 7 bases and J lost 2; bases outside the gene matches: 10. The CDR3 is made up of 16 amino acids. CDR3 amino acids: CASIRIRDRGNYGYTF. As DNA, the CDR3 is TGTGCCAGCATAAGAATCCGGGACAGGGGCAACTATGGCTACACCTTC.

V and J are TRBV28 and TRBJ1-1; weak D call: TRBD1 (5 bases). Per germline, CDR1 MDHEN and CDR2 SYDVKM. CDR3 size: 14 residues. Trimming cost V 3 bases and J 5 bases, with 13 bases left between them. DNA for the CDR3: TGTGCCAGCAGTTTTATCGGGGGGAGGACTGAAGCTTTCTTT. Protein sequence: CASSFIGGRTEAFF. The variable domain in full, with the rest retrieved from reference TRBV28 and TRBJ1-1, is DVKVTQSSRYLVKRTGEKVFLECVQDMDHENMFWYRQDPGLGLRLIYFSYDVKMKEKGDIPEGYSVSREKKERFSLILESASTNQTSMYLCASSFIGGRTEAFFGQGTRLTVV.

The chain employs TRBV9 and TRBJ2-2; 9 nucleotides line up with TRBD1. Per the germline V gene, CDR1 is SGDLS and CDR2 is YYNGEE. CDR3 length: 18 amino acids. V lost 4 bases and J lost 6; bases outside the gene matches: 16. The CDR3 nucleotides read TGTGCCAGCAGCTCCGCCGCGACAGGGGGTGGTTCTGCCGGGGAGCTGTTTTTT. Protein: CASSSAATGGGSAGELFF.

The chain combines TRBV28 with TRBJ2-3, with TRBD2 identical over 7 bases. The CDR3 loop spans 17 amino acids. The germline V gene encodes CDR1 MDHEN and CDR2 SYDVKM. Trimming removed 5 bases from V and 2 bases from J; junction bases left unmatched: 13. Written as DNA, the CDR3 is TGTGCCAGCAGTCAGCCCCTCGCGGGGGTTAACACAGATACGCAGTATTTT. This encodes CASSQPLAGVNTDTQYF.

There are a few counts of this clone. The chain employs TRBV10-3 and TRBJ2-1; TRBD1 is a possible D gene (6 bases). Germline loops: CDR1 ENHRY, CDR2 SYGVKD. V lost 2 bases to trimming and J lost 10 bases, with 12 bases between them. The CDR3 has 13 amino acids. This CDR3 reads CAISEDRTPEQFF. DNA of the CDR3: TGTGCCATCAGTGAGGACAGGACTCCCGAGCAGTTCTTC.

The chain couples TRBV4-3 to TRBJ2-3; D gene uncertain. This CDR3 is 13 amino acids long. Trimming shortened V by 3 bases and J by 6 bases, and 10 bases separated the two germline ends. Germline loops: CDR1 LGHNA, CDR2 YSLEER. CDR3 bases: TGCGCCAGCAGCCATACTTTAGCTGATACGCAGTATTTT. Translating gives CASSHTLADTQYF.

The J gene is TRBJ2-5, the V gene TRBV9; 11 positions match TRBD2. The CDR3 sequence is 15 residues long. Trimming at V came to 4 bases and at J to 1 base, leaving 3 bases not matched to a gene. The germline gives CDR1 SGDLS, CDR2 YYNGEE. Here the CDR3 DNA reads TGTGCCAGCAGCTGGACTAGCGGGTTCCAAGAGACCCAGTACTTC. Its translation is CASSWTSGFQETQYF.

The chain uses TRBV5-1 and TRBJ1-1; 12 positions agree with TRBD1. CDR3 length equals 15 residues. After removal of 4 bases from V and 5 bases from J, the junction contained 6 bases not matched to a gene. Germline assignment: CDR1 SGHRS and CDR2 YFSETQ. The CDR3 sequence is CASSPGQGAGTEAFF. CDR3 in DNA: TGCGCCAGCAGCCCGGGACAGGGGGCTGGGACTGAAGCTTTCTTT.

J is TRBJ2-7 and V is TRBV2; 12 bases agree with TRBD2. J gave up 6 bases and V 4 bases, and 4 bases lay outside the gene matches. The CDR3 spans 14 residues. Germline values: CDR1 SNHLY, CDR2 FYNNEI. CDR3 in amino acids: CASSVASGGAEQYF. The CDR3 DNA reads TGTGCCAGCAGTGTGGCTAGCGGGGGGGCCGAGCAGTACTTC.

Regarding this clone: Its ends do not fully match the called genes, so a read error is possible. The chain is built from TRBV11-2 and TRBJ1-5; D gene unclear. The V gene's germline CDR1 is SGHAT and CDR2 FQNNGV. CDR3 size: 15 residues. The CDR3 here is CASSVDSLSNQPQHF. CDR3 coding DNA: TGTGCCAGCAGCGTAGACTCCCTTAGCAATCAGCCCCAGCATTTT.

There are a few counts of this clone. This chain connects TRBV7-9 to TRBJ1-6, with D possibly matching TRBD1 (6 bases). V lost 5 bases, J lost 9 bases, and 17 bases lay in between. The CDR3 contains 15 residues. CDR1 and CDR2 from the germline V gene are SEHNR and FQNEAQ (reference sequence). This chain's CDR3 is CASSVEGTKGSPLHF. The CDR3 nucleotides are TGTGCCAGCAGCGTAGAAGGGACAAAGGGTTCACCCCTCCACTTT.

The CDR3 region is CASRNRVTTEAFF. Written as DNA, the CDR3 is TGTGCCAGCAGAAACAGGGTGACCACTGAAGCTTTCTTT. This sequence joins TRBV7-8 and TRBJ1-1; possible D gene TRBD1, 6 bases. CDR3 length: 13 amino acids. Trimming left V 6 bases short and J 4 bases short, with 12 bases between. Germline V gives CDR1 SGHVS, CDR2 FQNEAQ.

This clone was counted once. This chain connects TRBV27 to TRBJ2-3, with 7 bases identical to TRBD1. The CDR3 loop spans 14 amino acids. V lost 3 bases to trimming and J lost 3 bases; unmatched junction nucleotides: 3. Germline CDR1 reads MNHEY; CDR2 reads SMNVEV (reference sequence). The CDR3 here is CASSFGRGTDTQYF. CDR3 coding DNA: TGTGCCAGCAGTTTTGGCAGGGGGACAGATACGCAGTATTTT.

The chain is built from TRBV9 and TRBJ2-7; the D gene is possibly TRBD1 (5 bases). This CDR3 is 13 amino acids long. The V gene lost 3 bases and the J gene lost 4 bases, with 11 bases spanning the gap. Germline V CDR1 and CDR2: SGDLS, YYNGEE. CDR3 region: CASSASQGYEQYF. The CDR3, as DNA: TGTGCCAGCAGCGCGTCTCAGGGTTACGAGCAGTACTTC.

This clone has just a few counts. The V gene is TRBV28, the J gene TRBJ1-5; 8 bases fit TRBD1. Germline lookup yields CDR1 MDHEN and CDR2 SYDVKM. After removal of 3 bases from V and 3 bases from J, the junction contained 1 base not matched to a gene. The CDR3 loop spans 14 amino acids. CDR3 DNA sequence: TGTGCCAGCAGTTTGGACAGGGTCAATCAGCCCCAGCATTTT. It is translated as CASSLDRVNQPQHF.